This T cell receptor (beta chain) was retrieved from a study of CD8+ T cells in alopecia areata. Study observations and caveats: Resident alphabeta T-cell populations of normal skin are likewise subject to sequencing in scalp samples. Researchers report lesional scalp, most notably alopecia totalis/universalis, outstripped normal scalp in clonality.

This CDR3 is built from 14 residues. The V end was cut by 2 bases, the J end by 1 base, with 8 bases between. Germline CDR1 and CDR2: MNHEY and SVGAGI. Punch biopsies of lesional scalp, plus peripheral blood, were taken from alopecia areata patients. Both CD4+ and CD8+ T cells were separated by sorting PBMCs. Turning to this clone: Its antigen is undetermined.

cDNA serving as the sequencing template came from extracted, reverse transcribed RNA. Data came from immunoSEQ multiplex PCR; TCRdb stores just in-frame clones and leaves some out. The sample records about 120,000 clones, 45% to 50% being singletons. The clonotype originates from a human donor with alopecia areata. The sequenced sample was NKG2D-low CD8+ T cells sorted from blood. The gene calls are TRBV6-5 and TRBJ1-1; D may be TRBD1 (5 bases). The DNA for the CDR3 is TGTGCCAGCAGTTACGAAGGACAGAACACTGAAGCTTTCTTT. It translates to CASSYEGQNTEAFF.